The source of this TCR beta chain is a study of sequential checkpoint blockade in melanoma. Study-level information: Each arm's sequence ended with maintenance nivolumab.

The CDR3 extends over 14 amino acids. V shed 6 bases and J shed 3 bases, with 15 bases lying between them. Germline CDR1 reads MDHEN; CDR2 reads SYDVKM. Assay used: immunoSEQ multiplex PCR; TCRdb lists only in-frame clones, some missing. Among around 2,900 clones listed, about a fifth were seen once. Regarding treatment: randomized to nivolumab then ipilimumab (arm A) or the reverse (arm B). This clone was counted a few times. This sample comprised tumor tissue (inferred from file names), obtained from a patient given nivolumab and ipilimumab in sequence. The receptor was isolated from a human donor with melanoma. The V and J genes are TRBV28 and TRBJ2-7, with D perhaps matching TRBD1 (5 bases). The chain's CDR3 is CASSQIRVVYEQYF. CDR3 DNA sequence: TGTGCCAGCAGCCAGATCAGGGTTGTCTACGAGCAGTACTTC.